The subject of this entry is one T cell receptor beta chain. Its antigen is unknown. No much larger clone exists at a distance of one base, and base qualities are not known. The data belong to a study of T cell changes during pregnancy in multiple sclerosis (dated by TCRdb to between 2018 and 2020). For the study in its entirety: Changes in the T cell repertoire over the course of pregnancy were examined in this study in women with multiple sclerosis.

CDR1 and CDR2, per the germline V gene (reference sequence), are MNHEY and SMNVEV. The CDR3, from cysteine to phenylalanine, totals 14 residues. Only the CDR3 region is kept as DNA, spanning 42 bases read in frame from base 1. At the junction V is shortened by 7 bases and J by 12 bases, with 25 bases in between. The library relied on the immunoSEQ multiplex PCR assay. The table comes from immuneACCESS by way of TCRdb, which keeps in-frame sequences with V and J called. Part of the clones is missing from these tables; in studies checked, under half for an unresolved V gene and the rest for unknown reasons. The sample data list about 92,000 clones, and roughly 91% of these were observed just once. The biggest ten clones account for over 3.5% of the sample.

Here the chain combines TRBV27 and TRBJ2-7, with no reliable assignment of the D segment. The source was peripheral blood, collected in the first trimester of pregnancy. The clonotype comes from a female donor with multiple sclerosis, enrolled in a pregnancy study. The encoded CDR3 is CASMRYEPPSKRYF. The DNA reads TGTGCCAGCATGAGATATGAACCGCCGAGTAAGCGGTACTTC.